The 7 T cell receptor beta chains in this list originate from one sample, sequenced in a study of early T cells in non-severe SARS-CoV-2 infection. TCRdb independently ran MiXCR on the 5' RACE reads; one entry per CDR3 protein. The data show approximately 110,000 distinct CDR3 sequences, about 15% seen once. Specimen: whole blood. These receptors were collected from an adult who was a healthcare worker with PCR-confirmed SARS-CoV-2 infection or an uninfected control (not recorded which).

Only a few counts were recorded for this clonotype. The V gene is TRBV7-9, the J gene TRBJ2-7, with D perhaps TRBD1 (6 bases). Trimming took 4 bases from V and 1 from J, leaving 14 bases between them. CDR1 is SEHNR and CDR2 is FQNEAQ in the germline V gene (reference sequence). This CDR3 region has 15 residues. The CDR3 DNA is TGTGCCAGCAGCTGGACAGCGAACCCTTCCTACGAGCAGTACTTC. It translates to CASSWTANPSYEQYF.

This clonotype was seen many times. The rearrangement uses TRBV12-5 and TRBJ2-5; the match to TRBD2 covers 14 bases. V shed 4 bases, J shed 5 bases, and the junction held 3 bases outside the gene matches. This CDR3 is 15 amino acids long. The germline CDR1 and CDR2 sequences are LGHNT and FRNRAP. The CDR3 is CASGWRTSGGETQYF. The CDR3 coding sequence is TGTGCTAGTGGTTGGCGGACTAGCGGGGGGGAGACCCAGTACTTC.

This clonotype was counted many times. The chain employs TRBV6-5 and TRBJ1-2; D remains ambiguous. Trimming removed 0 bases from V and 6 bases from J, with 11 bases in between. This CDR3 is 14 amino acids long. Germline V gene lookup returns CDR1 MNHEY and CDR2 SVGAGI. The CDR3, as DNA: TGTGCCAGCAGTTACTCGAGAGCCGGGGATGGCTACACCTTC. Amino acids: CASSYSRAGDGYTF.

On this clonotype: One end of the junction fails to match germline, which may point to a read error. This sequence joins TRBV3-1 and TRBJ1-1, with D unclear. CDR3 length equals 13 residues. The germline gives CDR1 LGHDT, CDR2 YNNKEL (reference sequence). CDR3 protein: CASGQGSNTEAFF. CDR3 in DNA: TGTGCCAGCGGCCAAGGGTCTAACACTGAAGCTTTCTTT.

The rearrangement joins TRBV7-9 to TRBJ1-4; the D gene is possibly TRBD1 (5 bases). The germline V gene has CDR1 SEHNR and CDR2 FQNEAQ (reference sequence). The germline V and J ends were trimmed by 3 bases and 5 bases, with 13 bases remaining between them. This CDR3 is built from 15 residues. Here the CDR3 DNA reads TGTGCCAGCAGCTTCTCCGGGACGTCGAATGAAAAACTGTTTTTT. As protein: CASSFSGTSNEKLFF.

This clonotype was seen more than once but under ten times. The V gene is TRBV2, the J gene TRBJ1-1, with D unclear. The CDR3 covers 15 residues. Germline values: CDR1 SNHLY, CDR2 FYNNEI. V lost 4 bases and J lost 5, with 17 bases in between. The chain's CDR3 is CASSASWSPGTEAFF. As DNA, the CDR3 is TGTGCCAGCAGTGCATCTTGGTCGCCGGGAACTGAAGCTTTCTTT.

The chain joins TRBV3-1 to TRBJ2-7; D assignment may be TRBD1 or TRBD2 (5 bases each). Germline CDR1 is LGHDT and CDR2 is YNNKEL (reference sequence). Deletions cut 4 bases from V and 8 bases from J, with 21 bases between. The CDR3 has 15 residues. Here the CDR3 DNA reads TGTGCCAGCAGCCCAAGGGACGGCTTATTTACGAAGCAGTACTTC. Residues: CASSPRDGLFTKQYF.